A single sample gave rise to the 4 T cell receptor beta chains below, sequenced in a study of prognosis after radiotherapy for stage I lung cancer. Genomic DNA yielded TCR beta CDR3, amplified by two-round multiplex PCR. The authors ran first-round PCR with primers specific to each TRBV and TRBJ gene. MiXCR, applied by TCRdb to the multiplex PCR reads, yields one record per CDR3 protein. The repertoire holds about 24,000 distinct CDR3 sequences, with 36% as singletons. Sample: PBMCs, taken before or after stereotactic body radiation therapy (not recorded which). Receptors were obtained from a donor older than 45 with non-small cell lung cancer.

This clonotype came up many times. The chain uses TRBV5-1 and TRBJ2-3; TRBD2 agrees at 14 bases. The J segment lost 4 bases and the V segment lost 4 bases, leaving 5 bases of the junction unmatched. The CDR3 is 16 residues long. The germline CDR1 and CDR2 sequences are SGHRS and YFSETQ. The CDR3 region has the DNA TGCGCCAGCAGCACGCCGGGACTAGCGGGAGCAGATACGCAGTATTTT. Translated: CASSTPGLAGADTQYF.

This clonotype was detected ten times or more. The CDR3, as DNA: TGTGCCAGTGCATTAATCAGAACGGCCGAAGCTTTCTTT. This gives the protein CASALIRTAEAFF. This chain uses TRBV6-1 with TRBJ1-1; D remains ambiguous. The CDR3 runs 13 residues. Germline lookup yields CDR1 MNHNS and CDR2 SASEGT. Trimming pared 9 bases from V and 8 bases from J, leaving 19 bases between.

A note on this clonotype: One junction end disagrees with the germline gene, perhaps due to a read error. The chain is built from TRBV5-1 and TRBJ1-2; 11 nucleotides match TRBD1. The length of the CDR3 is 13 residues. Germline CDR1 SGHRS, CDR2 YFSETQ. The DNA for the CDR3 is TGCTCCAGCAGCCAGGACAGGGGGCTAGGCTACACCTTC. Translation gives CSSSQDRGLGYTF.

This clonotype was found many times. The chain employs TRBV5-1 and TRBJ2-1; D unclear. The V end lost 2 bases, the J end lost 1 base, and 7 bases lay between the germline ends. The CDR3 consists of 14 residues. Germline V lookup: CDR1 SGHRS, CDR2 YFSETQ. CDR3 in DNA: TGCGCCAGCAGCTTCCGGTTTTCCTACAATGAGCAGTTCTTC. It translates to CASSFRFSYNEQFF.